This TCR beta chain was retrieved from a study of control samples from healthy donors and cancer patients. Sequenced by immunoSEQ multiplex PCR; TCRdb stores in-frame clones only, minus some. The sample holds roughly 120,000 clones, 85% to 90% seen once. The germline V gene encodes CDR1 LNHDA and CDR2 SQIVND (reference sequence). Trimming took off 6 bases at V and 1 base at J, with 15 bases between the two ends. The CDR3 extends over 16 amino acids. The chain has TRBV19 and TRBJ2-2; a weak D match, TRBD2 (5 bases). Sequenced sample: PBMCs. The clonotype was recovered from a woman between 45 and 65 years old with colorectal cancer. The CDR3 here is CASSVQRGGNTGELFF. In DNA form, the CDR3 reads TGTGCCAGTAGCGTCCAACGGGGTGGGAACACCGGGGAGCTGTTTTTT.